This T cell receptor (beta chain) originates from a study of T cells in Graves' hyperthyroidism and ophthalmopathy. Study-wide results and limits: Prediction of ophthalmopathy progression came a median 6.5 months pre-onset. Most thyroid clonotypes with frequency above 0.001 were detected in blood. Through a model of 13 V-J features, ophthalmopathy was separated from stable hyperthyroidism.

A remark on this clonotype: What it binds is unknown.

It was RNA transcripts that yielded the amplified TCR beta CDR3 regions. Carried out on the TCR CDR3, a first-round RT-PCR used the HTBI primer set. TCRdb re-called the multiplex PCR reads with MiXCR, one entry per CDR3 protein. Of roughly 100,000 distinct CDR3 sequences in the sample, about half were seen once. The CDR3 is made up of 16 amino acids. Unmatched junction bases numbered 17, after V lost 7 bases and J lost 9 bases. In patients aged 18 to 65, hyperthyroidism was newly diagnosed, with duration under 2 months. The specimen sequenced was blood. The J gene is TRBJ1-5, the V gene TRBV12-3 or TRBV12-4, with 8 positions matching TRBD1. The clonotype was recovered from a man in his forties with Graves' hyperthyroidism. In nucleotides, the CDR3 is TGTGCCAGCAAATTGGGGGGGGACAGGTGGCAACCGCCCCAGCATTTT. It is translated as CASKLGGDRWQPPQHF.